What follows are 20 T cell receptor beta chains derived from one specimen sequenced in a study of cytomegalovirus exposure and HLA in healthy donors. PCR employed 60 Vbeta and 13 Jbeta primers. The data were produced by immunoSEQ multiplex PCR, yet TCRdb's version contains in-frame clones alone and is incomplete. The sample lists 75,000 to 90,000 clones, roughly a tenth occurring once. Sequencing input: PBMCs. These receptor sequences come from a man in his sixties in good health and CMV-seropositive.

The table lists this clone with a few counts. The chain is built from TRBV6-1 and TRBJ2-7, with no clear D. This CDR3 contains 12 residues. Between the trimmed V and J ends, which lost 3 bases and 3 bases, there was a span of 6 bases. The germline CDR1 and CDR2 sequences are MNHNS and SASEGT. CDR3 in DNA: TGTGCCAGCAGTGATCCAGGCTACGAGCAGTACGTC. This gives the protein CASSDPGYEQYV.

The rearrangement uses TRBV28 and TRBJ1-5, with a possible D match to TRBD1 (6 bases). The CDR3 loop spans 17 amino acids. Trimming removed 7 bases from V and 0 bases from J, with 19 bases in between. The germline CDR1 and CDR2 sequences are MDHEN and SYDVKM. In DNA, the CDR3 is TGTGCCAGCATCCCGGCTGGGGGGGACAATAGCAATCAGCCCCAGCATTTT. It yields the protein CASIPAGGDNSNQPQHF.

This clone turned up a few times. The J gene is TRBJ1-2, the V gene TRBV5-8; D is ambiguous. Trimming stripped 2 bases from V and 7 bases from J, with 18 bases between. CDR1 and CDR2 (germline): SGHTS, YDEGEE. CDR3 size: 15 residues. The CDR3 loop reads CASSFGETQFPGYTF. The DNA for the CDR3 is TGTGCCAGCAGCTTTGGAGAGACTCAGTTTCCTGGCTACACCTTC.

This clone showed up just a few times. This chain connects TRBV4-1 to TRBJ1-4, with D possibly TRBD1 on 5 matching bases. V lost 1 base and J 10 bases, leaving 16 bases between the germline ends. Looked up from germline, CDR1 is MGHRA and CDR2 is YSYEKL. This CDR3 has 15 amino acids. CDR3 protein: CASSQGDTGFGKLFF. The CDR3, as DNA: TGCGCCAGCAGCCAAGGGGATACAGGATTCGGAAAACTGTTTTTT.

The rearrangement uses TRBV5-4 and TRBJ2-1; maybe TRBD2 (6 bases). Germline CDR1 SGHNT, CDR2 YYREEE (reference sequence). The CDR3 is 13 residues long. Between the trimmed V and J ends, which lost 7 bases and 9 bases, there was a span of 17 bases. CDR3 in DNA: TGTGCCAGCTGGGGGAGGTTGGGTGGTGAGCAGTTCTTC. Translated, it gives CASWGRLGGEQFF.

V usage is TRBV30 and J usage is TRBJ2-3; 11 bases fit TRBD2. After removal of 0 bases from V and 3 bases from J, the junction contained 5 bases not matched to a gene. The germline CDR1 and CDR2 sequences are GTSNPN and SVGIG (reference sequence). CDR3 length: 16 residues. As DNA, the CDR3 is TGTGCCTGGAGTGTACTAGCGGGGGCGGGGACAGATACGCAGTATTTT. Translated, it gives CAWSVLAGAGTDTQYF.

This clone occurred a few times. The chain joins TRBV11-2 to TRBJ1-5, with D possibly matching TRBD1 (5 bases). From germline, CDR1 is SGHAT and CDR2 FQNNGV. This CDR3 is 13 amino acids long. V gave up 5 bases and J gave up 8 bases, with 13 bases separating them. CDR3 nucleotide sequence: TGTGCCAGCAGCCGCGGCCGCAGGGAGCCCCAGCATTTT. It is translated as CASSRGRREPQHF.

This clone came up once. The rearrangement uses TRBV19 and TRBJ2-5; 7 bases align to TRBD1. Matching the DNA end better, TRBJ2-7 makes the J call doubtful. From germline, CDR1 is LNHDA and CDR2 SQIVND (reference sequence). The CDR3 runs 12 residues. The CDR3 DNA follows: TGTGCCAGTAGTAGACAGGGCTACGAGCAGTACTTC. Translated, it gives CASSRQGYEQYF.

This clone turned up a few times. The gene calls are TRBV2 and TRBJ2-5, with 8 bases matching TRBD1. J was trimmed by 4 bases and V by 4 bases; bases with no gene match: 5. The CDR3 extends over 14 amino acids. In germline, CDR1 is SNHLY, CDR2 FYNNEI. The CDR3 loop reads CASSADRDRETQYF. The CDR3 nucleotides read TGTGCCAGCAGTGCGGACAGGGACAGAGAGACCCAGTACTTC.

This clone has just a few counts. The V call is TRBV27, the J call TRBJ2-6; D possibly corresponds to TRBD2 (6 bases). Trimming removed 8 bases from V and 0 bases from J, with 14 bases in between. Germline values: CDR1 MNHEY, CDR2 SMNVEV (reference sequence). The CDR3 is 16 amino acids. This chain's CDR3 is CASSGGLNSGANVLTF. For the CDR3, the DNA is TGTGCCAGCTCCGGGGGACTTAACTCTGGGGCCAACGTCCTGACTTTC.

This rearrangement joins TRBV7-3 to TRBJ2-5, with a possible D match to TRBD1 (5 bases). The CDR3 is 13 amino acids. CDR1 is SGHTA and CDR2 is FQGTGA in the germline V gene. Trimming stripped 3 bases from V and 4 bases from J, with 9 bases between. CDR3 DNA: TGTGCCAGCAGCTTGACTCAGGGAGAGACCCAGTACTTC. This gives the protein CASSLTQGETQYF.

The rearrangement links TRBV15 to TRBJ2-2, with a possible D match to TRBD2 (5 bases). The CDR3 totals 15 residues. Trimming left V 3 bases short and J 0 bases short, with 8 bases between. Germline V CDR1 and CDR2: LNHNV, YYDKDF (reference sequence). CDR3 bases: TGTGCCACCAGCAGGGACTGGCCGAACACCGGGGAGCTGTTTTTT. Translated: CATSRDWPNTGELFF.

This chain uses TRBV7-9 with TRBJ2-7, with 7 bases aligning to TRBD1. This CDR3 comprises 13 residues. J was trimmed by 2 bases and V by 6 bases; bases with no gene match: 4. Germline V lookup: CDR1 SEHNR, CDR2 FQNEAQ (reference sequence). In nucleotides, the CDR3 is TGTGCCAGCAGTAGCACAGGGGCCTACGAGCAGTACGTC. Residues: CASSSTGAYEQYV.

This clone was detected only a few times. The chain has TRBV19 and TRBJ2-7; D ambiguous. CDR1 is LNHDA, CDR2 SQIVND, per germline (reference sequence). This CDR3 region has 16 residues. Deletions cut 6 bases from V and 0 bases from J, with 18 bases between. CDR3 DNA sequence: TGTGCCAGTAGCTACACCCCGAGGCTTTTCTCCTACGAGCAGTACGTC. As protein: CASSYTPRLFSYEQYV.

This clone was detected many times. This sequence joins TRBV13 and TRBJ2-7; D not certain. This CDR3 is built from 11 residues. Germline V CDR1 and CDR2: PRHDT, FYEKMQ (reference sequence). Trimming took off 2 bases at V and 7 bases at J, with 6 bases between the two ends. This CDR3 reads CASSLSGEQYF. The CDR3 DNA sequence: TGTGCCAGCAGCTTATCCGGGGAGCAGTACTTC.

The chain links TRBV5-4 to TRBJ2-3; D unclear. The CDR3 length is 14 residues. The germline V gene has CDR1 SGHNT and CDR2 YYREEE (reference sequence). V lost 4 bases, J lost 0 bases, and 9 bases lay in between. CDR3 region: CASSGHSSTDTQYF. The CDR3 region has the DNA TGTGCCAGCAGCGGTCACAGTAGCACAGATACGCAGTATTTT.

This clone was seen more than once but under ten times. The rearrangement joins TRBV9 to TRBJ1-3, with a possible D match to TRBD1 (6 bases). Germline assignment: CDR1 SGDLS and CDR2 YYNGEE. CDR3 size: 15 residues. V was shortened by 4 bases and J by 4 bases, with 15 bases between the two germline ends. The chain's CDR3 is CASSPIQGTGNTIYF. In nucleotides, the CDR3 is TGTGCCAGCAGCCCCATACAGGGAACCGGAAACACCATATATTTT. The full variable domain, completed using reference TRBV9 and TRBJ1-3, is DSGVTQTPKHLITATGQRVTLRCSPRSGDLSVYWYQQSLDQGLQFLIQYYNGEERAKGNILERFSAQQFPDLHSELNLSSLELGDSALYFCASSPIQGTGNTIYFGEGSWLTVV.

This clone showed up many times. The chain carries TRBV6-5 and TRBJ2-1; D perhaps matches TRBD1 (6 bases). The V and J ends lost 6 bases and 7 bases respectively, with 19 bases between them. The CDR3 length is 15 residues. From germline, CDR1 is MNHEY and CDR2 SVGAGI. CDR3 in amino acids: CASSLSRGITNEQFF. The CDR3 nucleotides are TGTGCCAGCAGCCTATCTAGGGGGATCACGAATGAGCAGTTCTTC.

The chain recombines TRBV27 with TRBJ1-5; a possible D gene is TRBD1 (6 bases). V lost 0 bases and J 4 bases, leaving 13 bases between the germline ends. Germline CDR1 MNHEY, CDR2 SMNVEV (reference sequence). The length of the CDR3 is 16 residues. CDR3 amino acids: CASSLSVQGGNQPQHF. The DNA of the CDR3 is TGTGCCAGCAGTTTATCGGTACAGGGAGGGAATCAGCCCCAGCATTTT.

The rearrangement joins TRBV6-5 to TRBJ2-3; TRBD2 aligns across 10 bases. This CDR3 contains 15 residues. Germline V gives CDR1 MNHEY, CDR2 SVGAGI. V shed 6 bases and J 7 bases; nucleotides not matched to a gene: 10. The chain's CDR3 is CASRETGTSVNTQYF. Written as DNA, the CDR3 is TGTGCCAGCAGAGAAACCGGGACTAGCGTAAATACGCAGTATTTT.